This TCR beta chain derives from a study of cytomegalovirus exposure and HLA in healthy donors. For the study at large: An early release of data contained approximately 80 million unique TCRs, which came from HLA-typed donors.

PCR used 60 Vbeta primers and 13 Jbeta primers. Measured with immunoSEQ multiplex PCR; TCRdb has only the in-frame clones, and not every one. The sample lists some 150,000 clones, about 76% occurring once. The V end lost 0 bases, the J end lost 0 bases, and 9 bases lay between the germline ends. CDR1 and CDR2 (germline): SGHRS, YFSETQ. This CDR3 is built from 15 residues. The source material was PBMCs. The chain has TRBV5-1 and TRBJ1-1; D is unclear. The TCR comes from a human donor in good health. CDR3 sequence (DNA): TGCGCCAGCAGCTTGGACAGCCTCATGAACACTGAAGCTTTCTTT. This codes for CASSLDSLMNTEAFF.